These 24 T cell receptor beta chains originate from one sample sequenced in a study of human T cells and chemical hapten exposure. TCRdb fed the RACE reads into MiXCR, producing one record per CDR3 protein. This repertoire shows approximately 80,000 distinct CDR3 sequences, 13% found once; its top ten account for about 5.7%. Time point described: patch test 3, about 24 weeks after DPC sensitization. Treatment noted: therapeutic diphenylcyclopropenone sensitization with weekly scalp DPC. The source material was whole blood, sampled in connection with sensitization to the hapten diphenylcyclopropenone (DPC). Source of these receptors: a woman aged 50 to 60 with alopecia areata. Some clones in this sample may be carry-over from other donors' samples.

This clonotype was picked up a small number of times. One junction end does not reproduce the germline sequence, and a read error may be involved. The rearrangement joins TRBV3-1 to TRBJ1-2; TRBD1 might be the D (6 bases). The CDR3 has 15 amino acids. Germline CDR1 and CDR2: LGHDT and YNNKEL (reference sequence). The CDR3: CASSQGGNRNYGYTF. The CDR3 DNA sequence: TGTGCCAGCAGTCAAGGGGGTAACAGAAACTATGGCTACACCTTC. Based on the CDR3 plus reference TRBV3-1 and TRBJ1-2, the full variable domain is DTAVSQTPKYLVTQMGNDKSIKCEQNLGHDTMYWYKQDSKKFLKIMFSYNNKELIINETVPNRFSPKSPDKAHLNLHINSLELGDSAVYFCASSQGGNRNYGYTFGSGTRLTVV.

The chain uses TRBV12-3 or TRBV12-4 and TRBJ1-2, with a weak D call TRBD1 (5 bases). V was pared by 6 bases and J by 6 bases, with 14 bases between. This CDR3 spans 13 amino acids. The CDR3, as DNA: TGTGCCAGCAGCCTGGCGGGGGGGAATGGCTACACCTTC. It translates to CASSLAGGNGYTF.

This clonotype was seen only a few times. This chain joins TRBV20-1 and TRBJ2-1; possible D gene TRBD2, 5 bases. Trimming stripped 6 bases from V and 5 bases from J, with 11 bases between. The CDR3 covers 12 residues. Germline CDR1 reads DFQATT; CDR2 reads SNEGSKA (reference sequence). The DNA of the CDR3 is TGCAGTGCCAGGACTCTCCACAATGAGCAGTTCTTC. Its protein product is CSARTLHNEQFF.

The rearrangement links TRBV7-8 to TRBJ2-1, with a possible D match to TRBD1 (6 bases). CDR3 length equals 14 residues. Germline CDR1 is SGHVS and CDR2 is FQNEAQ. The germline V and J ends were trimmed by 5 bases and 3 bases, with 11 bases remaining between them. CDR3 residues: CASSLMDSYNEQFF. For the CDR3, the DNA is TGTGCCAGCAGCCTAATGGACAGCTACAATGAGCAGTTCTTC.

Points on this clonotype: A much larger clone differs from this one at a single base, so this may be a read error. This chain joins TRBV28 and TRBJ1-1; D is uncertain. The CDR3 runs 12 residues. From germline, CDR1 is MDHEN and CDR2 SYDVKM. With 6 bases removed from V and 1 base from J, the gap between germline ends came to 6 bases. CDR3 protein: CASSQENTEAFF. The CDR3 coding sequence is TGTGCCAGCAGCCAGGAGAACACTGAAGCTTTCTTT.

V gene TRBV3-1 combines with J gene TRBJ2-6; D call uncertain. The germline CDR1 and CDR2 sequences are LGHDT and YNNKEL (reference sequence). The CDR3 sequence is 14 residues long. Between the trimmed V and J ends, which lost 1 base and 7 bases, there was a span of 8 bases. The CDR3 is CASSQGFNANVLTF. The CDR3 region has the DNA TGTGCCAGCAGCCAAGGTTTCAACGCCAACGTCCTGACTTTC.

This clonotype came up many times. This chain links TRBV12-3 or TRBV12-4 with TRBJ2-3; D is ambiguous. The CDR3 contains 15 residues. Between the trimmed V and J ends, which lost 5 bases and 2 bases, there was a span of 14 bases. This chain's CDR3 is CASSTPGSDTDTQYF. The CDR3 nucleotides are TGTGCCAGCAGTACCCCAGGTTCTGACACAGATACGCAGTATTTT.

V and J are TRBV5-1 and TRBJ1-4; the match to TRBD1 covers 10 bases. CDR1 is SGHRS and CDR2 is YFSETQ in the germline V gene. The V and J ends lost 0 bases and 0 bases, in that order; junction bases with no gene match: 8. The CDR3 spans 19 residues. The CDR3 nucleotides read TGCGCCAGCAGCTTGGCTGTGACAGGGGGCTTTGCAACTAATGAAAAACTGTTTTTT. This sequence encodes CASSLAVTGGFATNEKLFF.

V is TRBV5-1 and J is TRBJ1-1; possibly TRBD1 for D (5 bases). Per the germline V gene, CDR1 is SGHRS and CDR2 is YFSETQ. This CDR3 has 18 residues. V gave up 4 bases and J gave up 1 base, with 23 bases separating them. CDR3 residues: CASSPQGVWGTSNTEAFF. The CDR3 bases are TGCGCCAGCAGCCCCCAAGGGGTCTGGGGCACCTCGAACACTGAAGCTTTCTTT.

The rearrangement joins TRBV20-1 to TRBJ2-1, with unresolved D. Germline CDR1 reads DFQATT; CDR2 reads SNEGSKA (reference sequence). This CDR3 has 11 residues. V was cut by 5 bases and J by 10 bases, with 12 bases left in between. The CDR3 DNA sequence: TGCAGTGCTGAGGAGCGTCAAGAGCAGTTCTTC. Encoded protein: CSAEERQEQFF.

This clonotype has just one count. The chain recombines TRBV20-1 with TRBJ2-1; D possibly corresponds to TRBD2 (6 bases). The CDR3 is 20 amino acids. The V and J ends lost 4 bases and 0 bases respectively, with 28 bases between them. CDR1 is DFQATT, CDR2 SNEGSKA, per germline (reference sequence). The CDR3 sequence is CSATPFRSSGPRSSYNEQFF. The CDR3 DNA sequence: TGCAGTGCTACCCCTTTTCGGAGTAGCGGCCCTAGGAGCTCCTACAATGAGCAGTTCTTC.

The CDR3 here is CASSLTSVEEAFF. CDR3 sequence (DNA): TGCGCCAGCAGCTTGACTTCAGTAGAGGAAGCTTTCTTT. The rearrangement joins TRBV5-1 to TRBJ1-1, with D unclear. Trimming left V 1 base short and J 8 bases short, with 12 bases between. The CDR3 contains 13 residues. In germline, CDR1 is SGHRS, CDR2 YFSETQ.

In this sample, this clonotype turned up a few times. V is TRBV29-1 and J is TRBJ1-1, with TRBD1 as a possible D gene (6 bases). The CDR3 extends over 13 amino acids. The germline V gene has CDR1 SQVTM and CDR2 ANQGSEA. V dropped 1 base and J dropped 1 base, with 7 bases sitting between them. The CDR3 DNA follows: TGCAGCGTTGAAGGACAGGCGAACACTGAAGCTTTCTTT. Translating it yields CSVEGQANTEAFF.

This clonotype showed up many times. The V gene is TRBV18, the J gene TRBJ1-5; 9 bases are a match to TRBD1. The CDR3 totals 16 residues. V was pared by 3 bases and J by 2 bases, with 5 bases of the junction left unmatched. Germline CDR1 and CDR2: KGHSH and LQKENI. The CDR3 spells CASSPRTGAGNQPQHF. For the CDR3, the DNA is TGTGCCAGCTCACCTCGGACAGGGGCTGGCAATCAGCCCCAGCATTTT.

This clonotype was found many times. The chain is built from TRBV27 and TRBJ2-7; no reliable D call. The CDR3 length is 13 residues. The V end lost 6 bases, the J end lost 4 bases, and 13 bases lay between the germline ends. The germline gives CDR1 MNHEY, CDR2 SMNVEV (reference sequence). The DNA for the CDR3 is TGTGCCAGCAGCCCTATTGAAAGATACGAGCAGTACTTC. Residues: CASSPIERYEQYF.

This clonotype has at least ten counts. J is TRBJ2-5 and V is TRBV20-1; 13 positions agree with TRBD2. The CDR3 contains 15 residues. Germline V gene lookup returns CDR1 DFQATT and CDR2 SNEGSKA (reference sequence). J lost 3 bases, V lost 3 bases, and 4 bases had no gene match. The CDR3 DNA reads TGCAGTGCTAGGGGACTAGCGGGATTAGAAGAGACCCAGTACTTC. Translation gives CSARGLAGLEETQYF.

This chain connects TRBV18 to TRBJ2-1; D call uncertain. The CDR3 sequence is 13 residues long. The V and J ends lost 0 bases and 7 bases respectively, with 7 bases between them. Looked up from germline, CDR1 is KGHSH and CDR2 is LQKENI. CDR3 in DNA: TGTGCCAGCTCACCACCCTATGATAATGAGCAGTTCTTC. It yields the protein CASSPPYDNEQFF.

This clonotype was seen a few times. V usage is TRBV4-2 and J usage is TRBJ1-1, with unresolved D. Trimming removed 0 bases at V and 3 bases at J, with 14 bases between. Germline CDR1 LGHNA, CDR2 YNFKEQ. The CDR3 sequence is 16 residues long. The CDR3 bases are TGTGCCAGCAGCCAAGAACTAGCGCGCCGGGACACTGAAGCTTTCTTT. As protein: CASSQELARRDTEAFF.

V is TRBV6-2 or TRBV6-3 and J is TRBJ2-7; 13 bases are shared with TRBD2. Looked up from germline, CDR1 is MNHEY and CDR2 is SVGEGT. Losses at the gene ends were 6 bases for V and 5 bases for J; bases not matched to a gene: 10. The CDR3 is 16 residues long. CDR3 amino acids: CASRPRGLAGVHEQYF. In DNA form, the CDR3 reads TGTGCCAGCAGACCTCGAGGACTAGCGGGAGTCCACGAGCAGTACTTC.

This clonotype was counted only a few times. The chain joins TRBV20-1 to TRBJ2-7; 7 bases agree with TRBD2. The V segment lost 5 bases and the J segment 2 bases; nucleotides outside the gene matches: 15. CDR3 length: 16 residues. The germline gives CDR1 DFQATT, CDR2 SNEGSKA (reference sequence). The DNA for the CDR3 is TGCAGTGCTCAACTTCCGGGTGGCGGGAGCACCTACGAGCAGTACTTC. Residues: CSAQLPGGGSTYEQYF.

This clonotype was observed many times. V usage is TRBV20-1 and J usage is TRBJ2-7; weak D call: TRBD2 (7 bases). Germline-derived CDR1 and CDR2 are DFQATT and SNEGSKA (reference sequence). The CDR3 runs to 13 residues. V lost 6 bases and J 2 bases, leaving 14 bases between the germline ends. The CDR3 bases are TGCAGTGCCCCCGAGGGGGGGGCCTACGAGCAGTACTTC. Amino acids: CSAPEGGAYEQYF.

This sequence joins TRBV19 and TRBJ2-6; D is perhaps TRBD2 (5 bases). CDR3 length: 15 amino acids. Looked up from germline, CDR1 is LNHDA and CDR2 is SQIVND (reference sequence). Trimming removed 4 bases from V and 4 bases from J, with 11 bases in between. This CDR3 reads CASSRGLEGANVLTF. The CDR3 bases are TGTGCCAGTAGTAGAGGGTTGGAAGGGGCCAACGTCCTGACTTTC.

CDR3 DNA sequence: TGCGCCAGCAGCTCAGGGACAGCCTCATATGGCTACACCTTC. It translates to CASSSGTASYGYTF. V and J are TRBV5-1 and TRBJ1-2; 7 nucleotides match TRBD1. V was pared by 3 bases and J by 5 bases, with 7 bases of the junction left unmatched. The CDR3 has 14 amino acids. CDR1 is SGHRS, CDR2 YFSETQ, per germline. The variable domain in full, with the rest retrieved from reference TRBV5-1 and TRBJ1-2, is KAGVTQTPRYLIKTRGQQVTLSCSPISGHRSVSWYQQTPGQGLQFLFEYFSETQRNKGNFPGRFSGRQFSNSRSEMNVSTLELGDSALYLCASSSGTASYGYTFGSGTRLTVV.

This clonotype has more than one count but fewer than ten. The chain links TRBV7-2 to TRBJ2-7; TRBD2 is a possible D gene (6 bases). V was trimmed by 4 bases and J by 0 bases, leaving 10 bases between them. The CDR3 contains 14 residues. CDR1 and CDR2 from the germline V gene are SGHTA and FQGNSA. The CDR3 region is CASSWTINSYEQYF. The CDR3, as DNA: TGTGCCAGCAGCTGGACTATCAACTCCTACGAGCAGTACTTC.